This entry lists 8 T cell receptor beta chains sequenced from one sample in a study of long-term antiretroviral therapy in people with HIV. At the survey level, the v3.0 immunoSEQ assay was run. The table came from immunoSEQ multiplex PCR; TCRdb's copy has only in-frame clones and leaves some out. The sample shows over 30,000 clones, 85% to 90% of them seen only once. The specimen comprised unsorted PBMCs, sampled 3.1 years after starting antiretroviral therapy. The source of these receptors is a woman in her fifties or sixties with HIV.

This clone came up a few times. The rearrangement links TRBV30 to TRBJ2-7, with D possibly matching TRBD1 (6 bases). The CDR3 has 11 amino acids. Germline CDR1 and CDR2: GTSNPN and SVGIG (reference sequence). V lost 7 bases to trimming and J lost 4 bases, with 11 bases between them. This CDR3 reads CALRDTYEQYF. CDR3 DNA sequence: TGTGCCTTAAGGGACACATACGAGCAGTACTTC.

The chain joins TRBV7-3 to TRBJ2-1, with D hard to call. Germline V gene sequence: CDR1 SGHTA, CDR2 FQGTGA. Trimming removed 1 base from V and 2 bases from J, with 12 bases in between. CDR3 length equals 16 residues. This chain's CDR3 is CASSLMGSSPYNEQFF. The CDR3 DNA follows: TGTGCCAGCAGCTTAATGGGCAGTTCCCCCTACAATGAGCAGTTCTTC.

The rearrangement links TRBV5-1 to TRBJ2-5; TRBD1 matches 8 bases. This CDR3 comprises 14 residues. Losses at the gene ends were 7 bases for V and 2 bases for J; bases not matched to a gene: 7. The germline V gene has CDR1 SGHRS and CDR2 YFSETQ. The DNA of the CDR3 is TGCGCCAGCTGCCTGACAGGGGCACAAGAGACCCAGTACTTC. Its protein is CASCLTGAQETQYF.

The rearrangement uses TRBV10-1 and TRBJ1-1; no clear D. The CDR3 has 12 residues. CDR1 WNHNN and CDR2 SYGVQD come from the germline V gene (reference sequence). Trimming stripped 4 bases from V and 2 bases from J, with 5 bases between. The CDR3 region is CASSGPNTEAFF. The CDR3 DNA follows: TGCGCCAGCAGTGGGCCTAACACTGAAGCTTTCTTT.

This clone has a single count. DNA of the CDR3: TGCAGCGTTGAAGCCGGGGACTTTGAGACGCAGTATTTT. It is translated as CSVEAGDFETQYF. V and J are TRBV29-1 and TRBJ2-3, with D possibly being TRBD2 (6 bases). Trimming stripped 1 base from V and 9 bases from J, with 14 bases between. The CDR3 consists of 13 residues. CDR1 is SQVTM and CDR2 is ANQGSEA in the germline V gene.

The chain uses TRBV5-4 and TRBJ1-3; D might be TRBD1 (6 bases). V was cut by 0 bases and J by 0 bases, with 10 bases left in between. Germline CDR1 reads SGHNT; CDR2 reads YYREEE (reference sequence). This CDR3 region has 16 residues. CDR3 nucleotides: TGTGCCAGCAGCTTGGGGACAGCTTTCTCTGGAAACACCATATATTTT. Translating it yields CASSLGTAFSGNTIYF.

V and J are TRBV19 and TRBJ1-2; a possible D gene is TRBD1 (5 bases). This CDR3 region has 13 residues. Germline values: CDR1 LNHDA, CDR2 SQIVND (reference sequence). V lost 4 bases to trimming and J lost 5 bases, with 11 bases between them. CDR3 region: CASSRDGKYGYTF. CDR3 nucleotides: TGTGCCAGTAGTAGGGACGGAAAATATGGCTACACCTTC.

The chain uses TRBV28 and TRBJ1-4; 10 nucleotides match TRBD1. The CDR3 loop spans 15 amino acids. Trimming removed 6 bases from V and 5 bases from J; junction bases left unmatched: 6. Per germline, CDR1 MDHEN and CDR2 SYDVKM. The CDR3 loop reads CASRRRQGANEKLFF. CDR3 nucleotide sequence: TGTGCCAGCAGGCGGAGACAGGGGGCGAATGAAAAACTGTTTTTT. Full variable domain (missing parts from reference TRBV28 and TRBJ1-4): DVKVTQSSRYLVKRTGEKVFLECVQDMDHENMFWYRQDPGLGLRLIYFSYDVKMKEKGDIPEGYSVSREKKERFSLILESASTNQTSMYLCASRRRQGANEKLFFGSGTQLSVL.